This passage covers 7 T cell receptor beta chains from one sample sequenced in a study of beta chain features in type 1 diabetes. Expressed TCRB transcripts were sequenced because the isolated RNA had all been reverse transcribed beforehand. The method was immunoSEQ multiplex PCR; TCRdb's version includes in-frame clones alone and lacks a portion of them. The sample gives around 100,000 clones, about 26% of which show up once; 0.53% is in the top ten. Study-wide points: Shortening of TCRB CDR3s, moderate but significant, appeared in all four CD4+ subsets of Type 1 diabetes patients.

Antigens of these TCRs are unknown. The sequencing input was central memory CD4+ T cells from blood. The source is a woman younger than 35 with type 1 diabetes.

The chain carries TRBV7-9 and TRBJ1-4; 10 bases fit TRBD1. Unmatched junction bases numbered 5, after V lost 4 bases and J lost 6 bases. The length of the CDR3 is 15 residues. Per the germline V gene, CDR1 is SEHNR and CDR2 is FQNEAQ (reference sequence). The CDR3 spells CASSYRTGGDEKLFF. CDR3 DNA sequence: TGTGCCAGCAGCTACAGGACAGGGGGAGATGAAAAACTGTTTTTT.

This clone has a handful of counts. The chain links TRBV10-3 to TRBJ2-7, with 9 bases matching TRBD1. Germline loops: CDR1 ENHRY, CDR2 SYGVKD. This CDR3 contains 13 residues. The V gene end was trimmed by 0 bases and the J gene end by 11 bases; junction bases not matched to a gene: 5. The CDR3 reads CAISESGQGEEYV. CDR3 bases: TGTGCCATCAGTGAGTCGGGACAGGGTGAAGAGTACGTC.

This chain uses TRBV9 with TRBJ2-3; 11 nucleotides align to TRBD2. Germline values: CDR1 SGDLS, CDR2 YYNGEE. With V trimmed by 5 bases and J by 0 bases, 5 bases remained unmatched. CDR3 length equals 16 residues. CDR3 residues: CASRPIAGGSTDTQYF. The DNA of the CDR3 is TGTGCCAGCAGACCCATAGCGGGAGGGAGCACAGATACGCAGTATTTT.

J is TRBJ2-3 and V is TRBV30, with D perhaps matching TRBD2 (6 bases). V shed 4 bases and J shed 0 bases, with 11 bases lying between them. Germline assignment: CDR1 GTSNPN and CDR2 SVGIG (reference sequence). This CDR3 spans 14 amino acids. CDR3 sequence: CAWNRDSSTDTQYF. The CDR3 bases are TGTGCCTGGAATAGGGACTCTAGCACAGATACGCAGTATTTT.

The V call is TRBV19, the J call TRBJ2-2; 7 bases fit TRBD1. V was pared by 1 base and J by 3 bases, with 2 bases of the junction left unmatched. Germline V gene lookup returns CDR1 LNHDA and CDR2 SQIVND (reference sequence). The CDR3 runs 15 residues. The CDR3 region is CASSIVQGYTGELFF. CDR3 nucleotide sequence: TGTGCCAGTAGTATAGTACAGGGGTACACCGGGGAGCTGTTTTTT.

Written as DNA, the CDR3 is TGTGCCAGCAGCCAACTAGCGGATAACACCGGGGAGCTGTTTTTT. Translated: CASSQLADNTGELFF. V and J are TRBV14 and TRBJ2-2, with 7 bases that match TRBD2. Germline assignment: CDR1 SGHDN and CDR2 FVKESK. This CDR3 has 15 amino acids. Trimming at V came to 2 bases and at J to 2 bases, leaving 2 bases not matched to a gene.

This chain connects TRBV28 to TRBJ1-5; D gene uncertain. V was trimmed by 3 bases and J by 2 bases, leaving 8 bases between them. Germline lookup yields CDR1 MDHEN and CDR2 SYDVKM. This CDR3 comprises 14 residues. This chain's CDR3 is CASSFERGNQPQHF. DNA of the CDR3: TGTGCCAGCAGTTTTGAACGGGGCAATCAGCCCCAGCATTTT. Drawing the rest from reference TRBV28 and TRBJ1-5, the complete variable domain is DVKVTQSSRYLVKRTGEKVFLECVQDMDHENMFWYRQDPGLGLRLIYFSYDVKMKEKGDIPEGYSVSREKKERFSLILESASTNQTSMYLCASSFERGNQPQHFGDGTRLSIL.